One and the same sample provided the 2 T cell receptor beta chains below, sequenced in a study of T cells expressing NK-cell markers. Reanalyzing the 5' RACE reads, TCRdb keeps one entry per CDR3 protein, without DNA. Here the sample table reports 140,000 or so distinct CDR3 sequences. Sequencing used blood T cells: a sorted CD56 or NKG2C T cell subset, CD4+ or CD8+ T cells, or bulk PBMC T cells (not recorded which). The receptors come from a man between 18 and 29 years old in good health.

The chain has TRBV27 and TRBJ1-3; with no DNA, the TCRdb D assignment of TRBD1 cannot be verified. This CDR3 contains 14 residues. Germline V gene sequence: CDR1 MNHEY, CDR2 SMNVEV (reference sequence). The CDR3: CASRTAFSGNTIYF.

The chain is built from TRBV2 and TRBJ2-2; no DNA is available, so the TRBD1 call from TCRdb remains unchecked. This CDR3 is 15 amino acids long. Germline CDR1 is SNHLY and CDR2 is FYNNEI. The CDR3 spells CASSETVARPGELFF. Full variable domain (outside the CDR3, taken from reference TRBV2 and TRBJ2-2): EPEVTQTPSHQVTQMGQEVILRCVPISNHLYFYWYRQILGQKVEFLVSFYNNEISEKSEIFDDQFSVERPDGSNFTLKIRSTKLEDSAMYFCASSETVARPGELFFGEGSRLTVL.